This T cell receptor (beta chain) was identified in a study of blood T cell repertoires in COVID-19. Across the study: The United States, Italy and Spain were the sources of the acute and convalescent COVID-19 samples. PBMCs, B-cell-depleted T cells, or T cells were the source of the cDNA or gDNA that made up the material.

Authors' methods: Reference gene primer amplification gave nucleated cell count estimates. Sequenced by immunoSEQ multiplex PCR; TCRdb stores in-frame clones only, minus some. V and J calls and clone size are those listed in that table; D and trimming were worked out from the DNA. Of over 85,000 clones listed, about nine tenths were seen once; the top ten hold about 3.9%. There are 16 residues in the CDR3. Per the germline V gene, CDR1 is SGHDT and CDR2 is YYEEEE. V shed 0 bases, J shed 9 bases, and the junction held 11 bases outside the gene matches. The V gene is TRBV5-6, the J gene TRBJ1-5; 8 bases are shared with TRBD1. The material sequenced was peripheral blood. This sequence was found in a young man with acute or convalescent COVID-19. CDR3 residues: CASSLGAGGAVGPQHF. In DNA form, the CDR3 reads TGTGCCAGCAGCTTGGGGGCAGGGGGCGCGGTAGGGCCCCAGCATTTT.